The 21 T cell receptor beta chains below were found in one sample sequenced in a study of blood T cell repertoires in COVID-19. The data were produced by immunoSEQ multiplex PCR, yet TCRdb's version contains in-frame clones alone and is incomplete. The table includes approximately 53,000 clones, 75% to 85% detected once. The specimen sequenced was peripheral blood. These receptors were collected from a man aged 35-49 years with acute or convalescent COVID-19.

The chain joins TRBV25-1 to TRBJ1-2; a weak D match, TRBD1 (6 bases). V was shortened by 9 bases and J by 3 bases, with 14 bases between the two germline ends. The CDR3 length is 13 residues. Per germline, CDR1 MGHDK and CDR2 SYGVNS. The CDR3 sequence is CASRDTTYYGYTF. CDR3 DNA: TGTGCCAGTAGGGACACCACCTACTATGGCTACACCTTC.

The rearrangement links TRBV30 to TRBJ1-2, with D unclear. Germline V CDR1 and CDR2: GTSNPN, SVGIG (reference sequence). Trimming cost V 0 bases and J 6 bases, with 11 bases left between them. This CDR3 is built from 13 residues. The CDR3 is CAWSVPFGDGYTF. CDR3 nucleotide sequence: TGTGCCTGGAGTGTACCCTTCGGGGATGGCTACACCTTC.

This clone was seen a handful of times. The rearrangement joins TRBV10-1 to TRBJ2-7; maybe TRBD2 (6 bases). The germline V gene has CDR1 WNHNN and CDR2 SYGVQD (reference sequence). V was pared by 4 bases and J by 5 bases, with 9 bases between. CDR3 length: 12 residues. CDR3 amino acids: CASSGPGDEQYF. CDR3 coding DNA: TGCGCCAGCAGTGGGCCGGGGGACGAGCAGTACTTC.

The gene calls are TRBV20-1 and TRBJ1-2, with D maybe TRBD1 (6 bases). The germline CDR1 and CDR2 sequences are DFQATT and SNEGSKA (reference sequence). Trimming cost V 3 bases and J 7 bases, with 21 bases left between them. The CDR3 has 15 amino acids. CDR3 protein: CSASVGHPIESGYTF. The CDR3 bases are TGCAGTGCTAGTGTGGGACATCCTATAGAGAGTGGCTACACCTTC.

V usage is TRBV2 and J usage is TRBJ1-3; 7 nucleotides agree with TRBD1. This CDR3 has 14 residues. V lost 7 bases and J lost 0; bases outside the gene matches: 3. Germline lookup yields CDR1 SNHLY and CDR2 FYNNEI. CDR3 amino acids: CASTRDSSGNTIYF. The CDR3 DNA reads as TGTGCCAGCACCCGGGACAGCTCTGGAAACACCATATATTTT.

The rearrangement uses TRBV5-5 and TRBJ2-7, with a possible D match to TRBD2 (6 bases). This CDR3 spans 15 amino acids. With 0 bases removed from V and 2 bases from J, the gap between germline ends came to 12 bases. CDR1 and CDR2 (germline): SGHKS, YYEKEE (reference sequence). In DNA form, the CDR3 reads TGTGCCAGCAGCTTGGAGGCGGGACGGACCTACGAGCAGTACGTC. Protein: CASSLEAGRTYEQYV.

The CDR3 DNA is TGTGCCAGCAGCTTAGAAATTTCTCGGGAGCTGTTTTTT. Translation gives CASSLEISRELFF. The chain carries TRBV7-2 and TRBJ2-2; D gene ambiguous. CDR1 SGHTA and CDR2 FQGNSA come from the germline V gene. This CDR3 comprises 13 residues. Trimming removed 1 base from V and 9 bases from J, with 9 bases in between.

The chain is built from TRBV5-1 and TRBJ1-1, with D perhaps matching TRBD1 (6 bases). CDR1 is SGHRS and CDR2 is YFSETQ in the germline V gene. V lost 4 bases and J 1 base, leaving 11 bases between the germline ends. The CDR3 totals 14 residues. CDR3 DNA sequence: TGCGCCAGCAGCGAGGGAGGGGGGAACACTGAAGCTTTCTTT. It specifies CASSEGGGNTEAFF.

V usage is TRBV19 and J usage is TRBJ1-1; 12 nucleotides align to TRBD1. Germline values: CDR1 LNHDA, CDR2 SQIVND (reference sequence). V lost 6 bases and J lost 4; bases outside the gene matches: 9. The CDR3 runs to 16 residues. CDR3 region: CASRTGTGGSITEAFF. In DNA form, the CDR3 reads TGTGCCAGTAGGACCGGGACAGGGGGCAGCATCACTGAAGCTTTCTTT.

The chain has TRBV11-3 and TRBJ1-1, with 7 bases identical to TRBD1. In germline, CDR1 is SGHNT, CDR2 YENEEA. Unmatched junction bases numbered 11, after V lost 5 bases and J lost 8 bases. The length of the CDR3 is 14 residues. The CDR3 DNA sequence: TGTGCCAGCAGCCGAGAAGGGACAGTCACAGAAGCTTTCTTT. Protein product: CASSREGTVTEAFF.

V usage is TRBV30 and J usage is TRBJ1-5; D is possibly TRBD1 (6 bases). The V gene's germline CDR1 is GTSNPN and CDR2 SVGIG (reference sequence). The CDR3 contains 14 residues. V was pared by 2 bases and J by 4 bases, with 12 bases between. The CDR3 DNA reads as TGTGCCTGGAGTCGAGGACAGTCGAATCAGCCCCAGCATTTT. Encoded protein: CAWSRGQSNQPQHF. Looking up the rest from reference TRBV30 and TRBJ1-5 gives the full variable domain: SQTIHQWPATLVQPVGSPLSLECTVEGTSNPNLYWYRQAAGRGLQLLFYSVGIGQISSEVPQNLSASRPQDRQFILSSKKLLLSDSGFYLCAWSRGQSNQPQHFGDGTRLSIL.

This clone turned up a few times. The chain combines TRBV10-3 with TRBJ1-1; 7 nucleotides line up with TRBD1. V dropped 4 bases and J dropped 0; count of bases not matched to a gene: 5. Germline V gives CDR1 ENHRY, CDR2 SYGVKD. The CDR3 sequence is 15 residues long. CDR3 in DNA: TGTGCCATCAGTGCCCGACAGGGCATGAACACTGAAGCTTTCTTT. It is translated as CAISARQGMNTEAFF.

The chain couples TRBV27 to TRBJ1-1; D is unresolved. Trimming stripped 4 bases from V and 4 bases from J, with 16 bases between. Per the germline V gene, CDR1 is MNHEY and CDR2 is SMNVEV (reference sequence). The CDR3 runs 15 residues. The DNA of the CDR3 is TGTGCCAGCAGTTATTCTCCACAACTAATCACTGAAGCTTTCTTT. Protein: CASSYSPQLITEAFF.

CDR3 nucleotides: TGTGCCAGCAGCTTGGGAGGGGGTCCCCTCTCCTACGAGCAGTACTTC. It specifies CASSLGGGPLSYEQYF. The genes are TRBV5-6 and TRBJ2-7; tentatively, D is TRBD1 (6 bases). Deletions cut 0 bases from V and 0 bases from J, with 13 bases between. This CDR3 region has 16 residues. Germline CDR1 reads SGHDT; CDR2 reads YYEEEE.

CDR3 nucleotide sequence: TGTGCCAGCAGCTTAAGCGGCAATCAGCCCCAGCATTTT. Translating it yields CASSLSGNQPQHF. The chain joins TRBV7-2 to TRBJ1-5; D is undetermined. V was cut by 2 bases and J by 2 bases, with 4 bases left in between. The germline V gene has CDR1 SGHTA and CDR2 FQGNSA. This CDR3 contains 13 residues.

The CDR3 DNA reads as TGTGCCAGCAGCCAACCAATCCAAGGGGCCGAGACCCAGTACTTC. The encoded protein is CASSQPIQGAETQYF. The J gene is TRBJ2-5, the V gene TRBV4-2; TRBD1 might be the D (5 bases). Trimming removed 2 bases from V and 5 bases from J, with 15 bases in between. Germline values: CDR1 LGHNA, CDR2 YNFKEQ. The CDR3 length is 15 residues.

The CDR3 DNA reads TGTGCCAGCAGTCTCGACAGGGCCCCCCAAGAGACCCAGTACTTC. Translating it yields CASSLDRAPQETQYF. The genes are TRBV7-9 and TRBJ2-5; 7 bases agree with TRBD1. This CDR3 region has 15 residues. The ends lost 6 bases at V and 1 base at J; junction bases unmatched: 8. The germline gives CDR1 SEHNR, CDR2 FQNEAQ (reference sequence).

This clone was seen once. The V call is TRBV7-9, the J call TRBJ2-7; TRBD1 matches at 8 bases. Germline values: CDR1 SEHNR, CDR2 FQNEAQ (reference sequence). The ends lost 3 bases at V and 7 bases at J; junction bases unmatched: 8. CDR3 size: 14 residues. CDR3 sequence (DNA): TGTGCCAGCAGCTTTGCAGGGGGCGGAGGGGAGCAGTACGTC. Residues: CASSFAGGGGEQYV.

V usage is TRBV6-5 and J usage is TRBJ1-5; D ambiguous. The CDR3 sequence is 14 residues long. Per the germline V gene, CDR1 is MNHEY and CDR2 is SVGAGI. V was trimmed by 2 bases and J by 2 bases, leaving 7 bases between them. The CDR3 sequence: CASSYDAGNQPQHF. For the CDR3, the DNA is TGTGCCAGCAGTTACGATGCGGGCAATCAGCCCCAGCATTTT.

The V call is TRBV19, the J call TRBJ2-7; D is undetermined. V lost 5 bases, J lost 4 bases, and 6 bases lay in between. Germline lookup yields CDR1 LNHDA and CDR2 SQIVND (reference sequence). The CDR3 is 11 residues long. The CDR3 DNA reads as TGTGCCAGTAGTTCCGCGTACGAGCAGTACTTC. Amino acids: CASSSAYEQYF.

The table lists this clone with a count of one. The gene calls are TRBV25-1 and TRBJ2-5; D is perhaps TRBD2 (5 bases). Between the trimmed V and J ends, which lost 2 bases and 5 bases, there was a span of 15 bases. The germline V gene encodes CDR1 MGHDK and CDR2 SYGVNS. The CDR3 is made up of 15 amino acids. Here the CDR3 DNA reads TGTGCCAGCAGTGAAAGAATAGGGAGTCGGGAGACCCAGTACTTC. This translates into CASSERIGSRETQYF.